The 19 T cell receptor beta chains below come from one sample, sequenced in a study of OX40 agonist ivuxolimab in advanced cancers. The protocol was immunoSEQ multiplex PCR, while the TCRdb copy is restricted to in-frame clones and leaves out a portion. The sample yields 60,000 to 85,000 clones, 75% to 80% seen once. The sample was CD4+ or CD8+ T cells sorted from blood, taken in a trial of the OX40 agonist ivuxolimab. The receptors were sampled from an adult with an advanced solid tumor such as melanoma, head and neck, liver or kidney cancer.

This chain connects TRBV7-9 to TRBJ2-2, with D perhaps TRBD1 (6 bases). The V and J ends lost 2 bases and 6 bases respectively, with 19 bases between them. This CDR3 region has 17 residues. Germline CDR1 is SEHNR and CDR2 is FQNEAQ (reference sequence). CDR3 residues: CASSLSQGRGYAGELFF. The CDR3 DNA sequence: TGTGCCAGCAGCTTAAGTCAGGGAAGGGGGTACGCCGGGGAGCTGTTTTTT.

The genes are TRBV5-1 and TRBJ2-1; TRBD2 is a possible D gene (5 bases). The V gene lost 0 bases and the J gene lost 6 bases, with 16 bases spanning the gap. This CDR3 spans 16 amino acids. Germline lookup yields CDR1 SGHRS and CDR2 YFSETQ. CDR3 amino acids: CASSLVSGSVRNEQFF. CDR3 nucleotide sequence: TGCGCCAGCAGCTTGGTCTCGGGAAGCGTACGCAATGAGCAGTTCTTC.

The DNA of the CDR3 is TGTGCCAGTAGCACACCAGGACGTGAAGCTTTCTTT. Amino acid sequence: CASSTPGREAFF. The chain uses TRBV19 and TRBJ1-1, with D unclear. V shed 6 bases and J shed 7 bases, with 12 bases lying between them. Germline values: CDR1 LNHDA, CDR2 SQIVND (reference sequence). This CDR3 spans 12 amino acids.

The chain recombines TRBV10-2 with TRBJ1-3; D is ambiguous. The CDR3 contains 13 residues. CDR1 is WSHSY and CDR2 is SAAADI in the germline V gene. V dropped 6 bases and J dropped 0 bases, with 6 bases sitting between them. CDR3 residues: CASREYSGNTIYF. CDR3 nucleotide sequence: TGCGCCAGCAGGGAATACTCTGGAAACACCATATATTTT.

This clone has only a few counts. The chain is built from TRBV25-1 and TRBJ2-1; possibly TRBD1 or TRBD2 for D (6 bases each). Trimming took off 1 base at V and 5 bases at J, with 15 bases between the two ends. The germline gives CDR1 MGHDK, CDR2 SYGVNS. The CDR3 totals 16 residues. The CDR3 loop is CASSELTGAGDNEQFF. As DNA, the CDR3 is TGTGCCAGCAGTGAATTAACGGGGGCTGGCGACAATGAGCAGTTCTTC.

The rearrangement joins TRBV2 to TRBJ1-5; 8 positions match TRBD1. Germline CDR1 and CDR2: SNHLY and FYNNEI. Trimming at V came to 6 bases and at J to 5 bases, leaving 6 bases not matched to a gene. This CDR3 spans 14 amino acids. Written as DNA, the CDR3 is TGTGCCAGCAGGCAGACAGGGGCCCATCAGCCCCAGCATTTT. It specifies CASRQTGAHQPQHF.

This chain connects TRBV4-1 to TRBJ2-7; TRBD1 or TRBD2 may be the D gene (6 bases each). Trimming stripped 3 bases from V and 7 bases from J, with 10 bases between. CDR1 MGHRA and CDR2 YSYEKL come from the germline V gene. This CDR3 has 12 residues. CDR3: CASSQGGGEQYF. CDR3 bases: TGCGCCAGCAGCCAGGGGGGCGGGGAGCAGTACTTC.

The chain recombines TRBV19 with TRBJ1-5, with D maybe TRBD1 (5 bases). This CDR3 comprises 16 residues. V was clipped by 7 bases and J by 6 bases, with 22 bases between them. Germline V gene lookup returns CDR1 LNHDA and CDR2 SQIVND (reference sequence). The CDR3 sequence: CASTGRVGGGGQPQHF. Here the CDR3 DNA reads TGTGCCAGTACGGGCAGGGTAGGAGGTGGAGGTCAGCCCCAGCATTTT.

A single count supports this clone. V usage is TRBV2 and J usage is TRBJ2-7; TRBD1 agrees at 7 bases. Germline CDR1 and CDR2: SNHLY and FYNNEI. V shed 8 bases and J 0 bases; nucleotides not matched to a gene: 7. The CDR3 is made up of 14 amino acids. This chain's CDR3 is CASRGQVSSYEQYF. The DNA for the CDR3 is TGTGCCAGCCGCGGACAGGTGAGCTCCTACGAGCAGTACTTC.

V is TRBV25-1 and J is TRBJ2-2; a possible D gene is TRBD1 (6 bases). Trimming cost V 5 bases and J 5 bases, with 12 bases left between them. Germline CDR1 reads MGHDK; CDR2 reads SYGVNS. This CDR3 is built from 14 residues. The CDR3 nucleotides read TGTGCCAGCAGTAAAGCAACAGGGACCGGGGAGCTGTTTTTT. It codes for CASSKATGTGELFF.

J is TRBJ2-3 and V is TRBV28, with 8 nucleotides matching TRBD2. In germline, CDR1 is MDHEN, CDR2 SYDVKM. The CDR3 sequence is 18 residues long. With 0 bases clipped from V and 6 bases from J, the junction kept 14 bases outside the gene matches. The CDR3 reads CASSLWGAGGRPSDTQYF. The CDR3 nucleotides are TGTGCCAGCAGTTTATGGGGCGCGGGCGGGAGGCCTTCGGATACGCAGTATTTT.

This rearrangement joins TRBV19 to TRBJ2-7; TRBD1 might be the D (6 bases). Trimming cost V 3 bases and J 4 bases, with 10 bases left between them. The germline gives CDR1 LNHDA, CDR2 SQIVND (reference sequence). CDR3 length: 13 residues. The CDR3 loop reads CASSINRAYEQYF. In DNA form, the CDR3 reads TGTGCCAGTAGTATCAACAGGGCGTACGAGCAGTACTTC.

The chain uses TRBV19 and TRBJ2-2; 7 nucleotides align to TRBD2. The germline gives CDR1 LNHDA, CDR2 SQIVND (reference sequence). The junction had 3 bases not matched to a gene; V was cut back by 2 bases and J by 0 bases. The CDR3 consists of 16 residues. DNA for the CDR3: TGTGCCAGTAGTATATCGGGAGGAACGAACACCGGGGAGCTGTTTTTT. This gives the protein CASSISGGTNTGELFF. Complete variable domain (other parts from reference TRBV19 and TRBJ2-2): DGGITQSPKYLFRKEGQNVTLSCEQNLNHDAMYWYRQDPGQGLRLIYYSQIVNDFQKGDIAEGYSVSREKKESFPLTVTSAQKNPTAFYLCASSISGGTNTGELFFGEGSRLTVL.

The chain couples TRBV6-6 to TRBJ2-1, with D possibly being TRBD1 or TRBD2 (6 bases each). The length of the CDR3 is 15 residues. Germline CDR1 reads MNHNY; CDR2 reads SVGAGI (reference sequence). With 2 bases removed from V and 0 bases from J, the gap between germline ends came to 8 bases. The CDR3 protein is CASSYGGGSYNEQFF. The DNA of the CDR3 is TGTGCCAGCAGTTACGGAGGGGGCTCCTACAATGAGCAGTTCTTC.

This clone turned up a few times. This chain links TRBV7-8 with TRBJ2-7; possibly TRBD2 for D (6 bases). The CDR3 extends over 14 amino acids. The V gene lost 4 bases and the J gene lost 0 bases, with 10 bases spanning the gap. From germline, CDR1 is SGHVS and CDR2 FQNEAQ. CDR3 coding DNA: TGTGCCAGCAGCTGGAGGGCGAGCTCCTACGAGCAGTACTTC. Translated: CASSWRASSYEQYF.

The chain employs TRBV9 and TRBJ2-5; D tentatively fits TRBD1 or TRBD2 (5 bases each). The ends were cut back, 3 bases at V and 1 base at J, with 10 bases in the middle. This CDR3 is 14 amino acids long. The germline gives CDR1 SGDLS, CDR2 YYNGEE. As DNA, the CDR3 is TGTGCCAGCAGCGGGGACCGACGCCAAGAGACCCAGTACTTC. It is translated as CASSGDRRQETQYF.

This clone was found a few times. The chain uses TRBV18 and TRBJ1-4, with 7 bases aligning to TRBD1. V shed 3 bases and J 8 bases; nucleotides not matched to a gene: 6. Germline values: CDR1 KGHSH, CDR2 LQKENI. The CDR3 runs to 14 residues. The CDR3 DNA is TGTGCCAGCTCACCGCCGACAGGGTGGGAAAAACTGTTTTTT. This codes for CASSPPTGWEKLFF.

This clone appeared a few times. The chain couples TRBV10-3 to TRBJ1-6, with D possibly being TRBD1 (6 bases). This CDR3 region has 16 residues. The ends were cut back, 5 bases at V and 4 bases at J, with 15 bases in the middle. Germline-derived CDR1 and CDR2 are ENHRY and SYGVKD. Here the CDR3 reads CAISKSEQGYNSPLHF. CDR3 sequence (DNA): TGTGCCATCAGTAAATCCGAACAGGGATATAATTCACCCCTCCACTTT.

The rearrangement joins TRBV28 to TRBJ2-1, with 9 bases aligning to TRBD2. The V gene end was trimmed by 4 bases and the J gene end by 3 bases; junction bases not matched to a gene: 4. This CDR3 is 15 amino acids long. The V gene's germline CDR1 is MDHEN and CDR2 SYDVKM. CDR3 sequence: CASSSIAGVYNEQFF. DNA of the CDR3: TGTGCCAGCAGTTCCATAGCGGGAGTCTACAATGAGCAGTTCTTC. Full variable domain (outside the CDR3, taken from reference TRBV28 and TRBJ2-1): DVKVTQSSRYLVKRTGEKVFLECVQDMDHENMFWYRQDPGLGLRLIYFSYDVKMKEKGDIPEGYSVSREKKERFSLILESASTNQTSMYLCASSSIAGVYNEQFFGPGTRLTVL.